A single sample is the source of the 26 T cell receptor beta chains below, sequenced in a study of OX40 agonist ivuxolimab in advanced cancers. Clones were read by immunoSEQ multiplex PCR, and TCRdb kept only the in-frame ones, dropping some. The sample includes about 89,000 clones, roughly 93% of them seen just once. Sample: CD4+ or CD8+ T cells sorted from blood, taken in a trial of the OX40 agonist ivuxolimab. These receptors were collected from an adult with an advanced solid tumor such as melanoma, head and neck, liver or kidney cancer.

The rearrangement joins TRBV28 to TRBJ2-5, with 8 bases aligning to TRBD2. There are 13 residues in the CDR3. With 7 bases clipped from V and 4 bases from J, the junction kept 5 bases outside the gene matches. Germline values: CDR1 MDHEN, CDR2 SYDVKM. The CDR3: CASNRSGRETQYF. As DNA, the CDR3 is TGTGCCAGCAACCGGAGCGGGAGAGAGACCCAGTACTTC.

This CDR3 reads CAWSVTGRSNIQYF. In DNA form, the CDR3 reads TGTGCCTGGAGTGTAACGGGGAGGAGCAACATTCAGTACTTC. The chain employs TRBV30 and TRBJ2-4; tentative D call: TRBD2 (6 bases). The V end lost 0 bases, the J end lost 7 bases, and 13 bases lay between the germline ends. The CDR3 length is 14 residues. Germline V gene data show CDR1 as GTSNPN and CDR2 as SVGIG (reference sequence).

The chain carries TRBV18 and TRBJ2-3, with D maybe TRBD1 (5 bases). There are 16 residues in the CDR3. V lost 1 base to trimming and J lost 4 bases, with 15 bases between them. Germline loops: CDR1 KGHSH, CDR2 LQKENI. In DNA, the CDR3 is TGTGCCAGCTCACCACAGGGGCTACCGGTGGCAGATACGCAGTATTTT. Protein sequence: CASSPQGLPVADTQYF.

J is TRBJ2-7 and V is TRBV5-1; D call uncertain. This CDR3 spans 14 amino acids. V was pared by 0 bases and J by 2 bases, with 9 bases between. Germline V lookup: CDR1 SGHRS, CDR2 YFSETQ. CDR3 sequence reads: CASSLAYGPYEQYF. CDR3 DNA sequence: TGCGCCAGCAGCTTGGCCTACGGACCCTACGAGCAGTACTTC. The full variable domain, in which reference TRBV5-1 and TRBJ2-7 provide the parts outside the CDR3, is KAGVTQTPRYLIKTRGQQVTLSCSPISGHRSVSWYQQTPGQGLQFLFEYFSETQRNKGNFPGRFSGRQFSNSRSEMNVSTLELGDSALYLCASSLAYGPYEQYFGPGTRLTVT.

The CDR3 DNA follows: TGTGCCAGCAGCGTCAGCGGGGGCGTCACCGGGGAGCTGTTTTTT. Amino acids: CASSVSGGVTGELFF. This rearrangement joins TRBV7-6 to TRBJ2-2; TRBD2 matches at 8 bases. Germline CDR1 and CDR2: SGHVS and FNYEAQ. After removal of 5 bases from V and 4 bases from J, the junction contained 6 bases not matched to a gene. This CDR3 region has 15 residues.

This chain links TRBV5-1 with TRBJ1-1, with D possibly being TRBD1 (5 bases). V was pared by 0 bases and J by 8 bases, with 11 bases between. The germline V gene has CDR1 SGHRS and CDR2 YFSETQ. This CDR3 comprises 13 residues. Here the CDR3 reads CASSLGSGDEAFF. CDR3 DNA sequence: TGCGCCAGCAGCTTGGGGTCGGGGGACGAAGCTTTCTTT.

The gene calls are TRBV7-9 and TRBJ1-1; D is unresolved. V was shortened by 5 bases and J by 1 base, with 23 bases between the two germline ends. The germline V gene has CDR1 SEHNR and CDR2 FQNEAQ (reference sequence). CDR3 length: 18 residues. CDR3 in DNA: TGTGCCAGCAGCCCCGGAGGTCCTGTCGGGTGGCGGAACACTGAAGCTTTCTTT. This translates into CASSPGGPVGWRNTEAFF.

V and J are TRBV6-5 and TRBJ2-5; no definite D call. Trimming pared 0 bases from V and 4 bases from J, leaving 9 bases between. The CDR3 is 14 amino acids. The germline V gene encodes CDR1 MNHEY and CDR2 SVGAGI. The CDR3 here is CASSYSWGLETQYF. In DNA, the CDR3 is TGTGCCAGCAGTTACTCGTGGGGATTAGAGACCCAGTACTTC.

V is TRBV7-9 and J is TRBJ2-1, with TRBD1 matching 11 bases. The V segment lost 1 base and the J segment 9 bases; nucleotides outside the gene matches: 8. The CDR3 spans 16 residues. Germline V gives CDR1 SEHNR, CDR2 FQNEAQ (reference sequence). The CDR3 loop is CASSLVSGTGGFEQFF. Here the CDR3 DNA reads TGTGCCAGCAGCTTAGTATCCGGGACAGGGGGATTTGAGCAGTTCTTC. Combining the CDR3 with reference TRBV7-9 and TRBJ2-1 gives the whole variable domain DTGVSQNPRHKITKRGQNVTFRCDPISEHNRLYWYRQTLGQGPEFLTYFQNEAQLEKSRLLSDRFSAERPKGSFSTLEIQRTEQGDSAMYLCASSLVSGTGGFEQFFGPGTRLTVL.

The chain employs TRBV6-6 and TRBJ2-7, with 12 bases fitting TRBD2. CDR1 is MNHNY and CDR2 is SVGAGI in the germline V gene (reference sequence). The CDR3 has 14 residues. V lost 5 bases and J lost 4; bases outside the gene matches: 3. The CDR3 region is CASSPSGRVYEQYF. In DNA, the CDR3 is TGTGCCAGCAGTCCTAGCGGGAGGGTGTACGAGCAGTACTTC.

V is TRBV11-1 and J is TRBJ2-3, with TRBD2 identical over 7 bases. The length of the CDR3 is 15 residues. CDR1 is SGHAT, CDR2 FQDESV, per germline (reference sequence). V was clipped by 5 bases and J by 2 bases; unmatched bases: 7. The CDR3 DNA is TGTGCCAGCAGCCCCCTAGGGACTAACACAGATACGCAGTATTTT. Residues: CASSPLGTNTDTQYF.

V is TRBV5-6 and J is TRBJ1-5; TRBD1 matches at 7 bases. Germline lookup yields CDR1 SGHDT and CDR2 YYEEEE. Trimming took 0 bases from V and 6 from J; bases not matched to a gene: 6. This CDR3 is 15 amino acids long. This CDR3 reads CASSLGQGVLQPQHF. The CDR3 region has the DNA TGTGCCAGCAGCTTGGGGCAGGGGGTTCTTCAGCCCCAGCATTTT.

This CDR3 is CASSFVGGEIAFF. CDR3 coding DNA: TGTGCCAGCAGTTTTGTTGGAGGGGAAATCGCTTTCTTT. The V and J genes are TRBV28 and TRBJ1-1; D may be TRBD1 (5 bases). Deletions cut 3 bases from V and 11 bases from J, with 16 bases between. Germline CDR1 and CDR2: MDHEN and SYDVKM. The CDR3 has 13 amino acids. Full variable domain (missing parts from reference TRBV28 and TRBJ1-1): DVKVTQSSRYLVKRTGEKVFLECVQDMDHENMFWYRQDPGLGLRLIYFSYDVKMKEKGDIPEGYSVSREKKERFSLILESASTNQTSMYLCASSFVGGEIAFFGQGTRLTVV.

This sequence joins TRBV27 and TRBJ2-2; 8 bases match TRBD1. The V gene end was trimmed by 2 bases and the J gene end by 1 base; junction bases not matched to a gene: 6. Germline CDR1 MNHEY, CDR2 SMNVEV (reference sequence). This CDR3 spans 17 amino acids. The CDR3 is CASSLRQGFENTGELFF. The DNA of the CDR3 is TGTGCCAGCAGTTTAAGACAGGGGTTTGAGAACACCGGGGAGCTGTTTTTT.

This CDR3 is CSANRASGVRETQYF. The CDR3 DNA follows: TGCAGCGCCAACAGGGCTAGCGGGGTAAGGGAGACCCAGTACTTC. The chain couples TRBV29-1 to TRBJ2-5, with 9 bases identical to TRBD2. The CDR3 spans 15 residues. From germline, CDR1 is SQVTM and CDR2 ANQGSEA. With V trimmed by 7 bases and J by 5 bases, 14 bases remained unmatched. Filled out from reference TRBV29-1 and TRBJ2-5, the complete variable domain reads SAVISQKPSRDICQRGTSLTIQCQVDSQVTMMFWYRQQPGQSLTLIATANQGSEATYESGFVIDKFPISRPNLTFSTLTVSNMSPEDSSIYLCSANRASGVRETQYFGPGTRLLVL.

J is TRBJ2-1 and V is TRBV28, with D unresolved. The CDR3 extends over 13 amino acids. Trimming took 7 bases from V and 8 from J, leaving 15 bases between them. Germline CDR1 is MDHEN and CDR2 is SYDVKM. The CDR3 DNA is TGTGCCAGCAATTTGCCCCAAGGCTATGAGCAGTTCTTC. Encoded protein: CASNLPQGYEQFF.

The sample holds a few counts of this clone. The chain has TRBV5-1 and TRBJ2-7; 9 nucleotides match TRBD1. There are 15 residues in the CDR3. Germline CDR1 and CDR2: SGHRS and YFSETQ. J gave up 3 bases and V 4 bases, and 8 bases lay outside the gene matches. The CDR3 protein is CASSPNPGQGYEQYF. CDR3 bases: TGCGCCAGCAGCCCAAACCCGGGACAGGGCTACGAGCAGTACTTC.

The rearrangement joins TRBV28 to TRBJ1-4; TRBD1 matches at 12 bases. The germline V gene has CDR1 MDHEN and CDR2 SYDVKM. This CDR3 spans 16 amino acids. With V trimmed by 7 bases and J by 7 bases, 10 bases remained unmatched. Here the CDR3 DNA reads TGTGCCAGCACCATTCGGGGACAGGGGGCGGGTGAAAAACTGTTTTTT. It encodes CASTIRGQGAGEKLFF. The variable domain in full, with the rest retrieved from reference TRBV28 and TRBJ1-4, is DVKVTQSSRYLVKRTGEKVFLECVQDMDHENMFWYRQDPGLGLRLIYFSYDVKMKEKGDIPEGYSVSREKKERFSLILESASTNQTSMYLCASTIRGQGAGEKLFFGSGTQLSVL.

J is TRBJ1-5 and V is TRBV7-2; 8 bases map to TRBD1. Germline trimming cut 1 base from V and 6 bases from J; bases unmatched to any gene: 5. CDR1 is SGHTA, CDR2 FQGNSA, per germline. The CDR3 has 15 residues. CDR3 region: CASSLEQGVIQPQHF. In DNA form, the CDR3 reads TGTGCCAGCAGCTTAGAACAGGGGGTGATTCAGCCCCAGCATTTT.

J is TRBJ2-3 and V is TRBV7-2; a possible D gene is TRBD2 (5 bases). CDR1 is SGHTA and CDR2 is FQGNSA in the germline V gene. This CDR3 has 15 residues. V was pared by 4 bases and J by 0 bases, with 11 bases between. The CDR3 DNA follows: TGTGCCAGCAGCTGGCGGGTAGAGAGCACAGATACGCAGTATTTT. It translates to CASSWRVESTDTQYF. Combining the CDR3 with reference TRBV7-2 and TRBJ2-3 gives the whole variable domain GAGVSQSPSNKVTEKGKDVELRCDPISGHTALYWYRQSLGQGLEFLIYFQGNSAPDKSGLPSDRFSAERTGGSVSTLTIQRTQQEDSAVYLCASSWRVESTDTQYFGPGTRLTVL.

The rearrangement uses TRBV16 and TRBJ2-1; TRBD1 or TRBD2 may be the D gene (6 bases each). Germline values: CDR1 KGHSY, CDR2 FQNENV. Trimming removed 2 bases from V and 8 bases from J, with 22 bases in between. The length of the CDR3 is 17 residues. CDR3 residues: CASSQKGLGGRFDEQFF. The CDR3 DNA sequence: TGTGCCAGCAGCCAAAAAGGCCTTGGGGGGCGGTTTGATGAGCAGTTCTTC. The variable domain in full, with the rest retrieved from reference TRBV16 and TRBJ2-1, is GEEVAQTPKHLVRGEGQKAKLYCAPIKGHSYVFWYQQVLKNEFKFLISFQNENVFDETGMPKERFSAKCLPNSPCSLEIQATKLEDSAVYFCASSQKGLGGRFDEQFFGPGTRLTVL.

The V and J genes are TRBV7-2 and TRBJ2-1; the D gene is possibly TRBD2 (6 bases). The CDR3 sequence is 15 residues long. Germline CDR1 SGHTA, CDR2 FQGNSA. V gave up 5 bases and J gave up 1 base, with 12 bases separating them. The CDR3 protein is CASSPMAGSYNEQFF. CDR3 coding DNA: TGTGCCAGCAGCCCCATGGCGGGATCCTACAATGAGCAGTTCTTC.

The chain employs TRBV10-3 and TRBJ2-2, with 10 bases that match TRBD1. The CDR3 covers 13 residues. The germline CDR1 and CDR2 sequences are ENHRY and SYGVKD. With 8 bases clipped from V and 4 bases from J, the junction kept 1 base outside the gene matches. CDR3 sequence reads: CAIGTGATGELFF. CDR3 bases: TGTGCCATCGGGACAGGGGCCACCGGGGAGCTGTTTTTT.

The V call is TRBV6-1, the J call TRBJ2-2; 8 bases are shared with TRBD1. The CDR3 consists of 15 residues. V shed 4 bases and J 4 bases; nucleotides not matched to a gene: 5. Germline CDR1 MNHNS, CDR2 SASEGT. Written as DNA, the CDR3 is TGTGCCAGCAGTGCAGGGGGCGCGGGCACCGGGGAGCTGTTTTTT. Its translation is CASSAGGAGTGELFF.

The chain is built from TRBV2 and TRBJ2-5, with 11 bases fitting TRBD1. Germline V CDR1 and CDR2: SNHLY, FYNNEI. V was clipped by 7 bases and J by 5 bases; unmatched bases: 6. This CDR3 has 14 amino acids. In DNA, the CDR3 is TGTGCCAGCACCGGACAGGGGGCGTGGGAGACCCAGTACTTC. This encodes CASTGQGAWETQYF.

The V call is TRBV5-6, the J call TRBJ1-5; D call uncertain. Germline assignment: CDR1 SGHDT and CDR2 YYEEEE. The CDR3 consists of 14 residues. The germline V and J ends were trimmed by 10 bases and 0 bases, with 14 bases remaining between them. CDR3 in amino acids: CAGPEGNSNQPQHF. CDR3 sequence (DNA): TGTGCCGGCCCCGAAGGGAATAGCAATCAGCCCCAGCATTTT. The full variable domain, its missing parts supplied by reference TRBV5-6 and TRBJ1-5, is DAGVTQSPTHLIKTRGQQVTLRCSPKSGHDTVSWYQQALGQGPQFIFQYYEEEERQRGNFPDRFSGHQFPNYSSELNVNALLLGDSALYLCAGPEGNSNQPQHFGDGTRLSIL.